What follows are 6 T cell receptor beta chains derived from one specimen sequenced in a study of T cell changes during pregnancy in multiple sclerosis. Clones were read by immunoSEQ multiplex PCR, and TCRdb kept only the in-frame ones, dropping some. Of 64,000 or so clones in the sample, roughly 90% were seen once. The sequencing here drew on peripheral blood, taken in the first trimester of pregnancy. The source is a female donor with multiple sclerosis, enrolled in a pregnancy study.

V gene TRBV19 combines with J gene TRBJ2-3; 10 bases are a match to TRBD2. J was trimmed by 2 bases and V by 7 bases; bases with no gene match: 9. Germline assignment: CDR1 LNHDA and CDR2 SQIVND (reference sequence). CDR3 size: 16 residues. The CDR3 loop is CASKTIAGGLTDTQYF. Here the CDR3 DNA reads TGTGCCAGTAAGACTATAGCGGGAGGACTCACAGATACGCAGTATTTT.

This clone has a single count. V gene TRBV4-1 combines with J gene TRBJ2-1, with 8 bases identical to TRBD2. V lost 1 base, J lost 1 base, and 6 bases stayed unmatched. In germline, CDR1 is MGHRA, CDR2 YSYEKL. This CDR3 has 17 amino acids. CDR3 residues: CASSQGRVAGSYNEQFF. The CDR3 DNA follows: TGCGCCAGCAGCCAAGGTAGGGTAGCGGGATCCTACAATGAGCAGTTCTTC.

V and J are TRBV6-5 and TRBJ2-7; tentatively, D is TRBD2 (6 bases). Germline CDR1 is MNHEY and CDR2 is SVGAGI. V lost 2 bases and J 3 bases, leaving 11 bases between the germline ends. This CDR3 region has 14 residues. CDR3: CASSYAGSGYEQYF. The CDR3 DNA sequence: TGTGCCAGCAGTTACGCGGGATCGGGCTACGAGCAGTACTTC.

The chain combines TRBV28 with TRBJ2-7, with D possibly TRBD1 on 6 matching bases. The germline V and J ends were trimmed by 3 bases and 5 bases, with 17 bases remaining between them. The length of the CDR3 is 15 residues. CDR1 and CDR2 from the germline V gene are MDHEN and SYDVKM. For the CDR3, the DNA is TGTGCCAGCAGTTTCATTCCTACAGGGCCCCACGAGCAGTACTTC. Translated, it gives CASSFIPTGPHEQYF.

The chain is built from TRBV9 and TRBJ2-7, with TRBD1 matching 10 bases. CDR3 length: 15 residues. Germline loops: CDR1 SGDLS, CDR2 YYNGEE. Trimming removed 3 bases from V and 6 bases from J; junction bases left unmatched: 9. This chain's CDR3 is CASSARDRGRGEQYF. The DNA for the CDR3 is TGTGCCAGCAGCGCCCGCGACAGGGGGCGCGGCGAGCAGTACTTC. The entire variable domain, with the rest obtained from reference TRBV9 and TRBJ2-7, is as follows: DSGVTQTPKHLITATGQRVTLRCSPRSGDLSVYWYQQSLDQGLQFLIQYYNGEERAKGNILERFSAQQFPDLHSELNLSSLELGDSALYFCASSARDRGRGEQYFGPGTRLTVT.

V and J are TRBV6-1 and TRBJ2-2; 8 bases match TRBD1. Germline CDR1 and CDR2: MNHNS and SASEGT. The CDR3 consists of 16 residues. The ends lost 3 bases at V and 4 bases at J; junction bases unmatched: 7. This CDR3 reads CASSDARGLGTGELFF. Here the CDR3 DNA reads TGTGCCAGCAGTGACGCCAGGGGGCTGGGCACCGGGGAGCTGTTTTTT.